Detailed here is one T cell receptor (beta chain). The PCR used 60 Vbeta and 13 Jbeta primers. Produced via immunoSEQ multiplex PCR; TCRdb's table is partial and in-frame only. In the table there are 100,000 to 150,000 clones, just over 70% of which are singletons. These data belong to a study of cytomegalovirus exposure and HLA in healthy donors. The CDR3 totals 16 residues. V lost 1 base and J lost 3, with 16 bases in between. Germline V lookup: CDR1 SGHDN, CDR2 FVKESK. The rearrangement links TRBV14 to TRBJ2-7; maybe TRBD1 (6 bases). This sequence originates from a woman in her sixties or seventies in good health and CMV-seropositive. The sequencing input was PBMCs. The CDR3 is CASSQVDTGFNYEQYF. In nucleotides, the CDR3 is TGTGCCAGCAGCCAAGTGGACACAGGGTTTAACTACGAGCAGTACTTC. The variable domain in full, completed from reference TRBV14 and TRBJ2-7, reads EAGVTQFPSHSVIEKGQTVTLRCDPISGHDNLYWYRRVMGKEIKFLLHFVKESKQDESGMPNNRFLAERTGGTYSTLKVQPAELEDSGVYFCASSQVDTGFNYEQYFGPGTRLTVT.